The clone carrying this T cell receptor (beta chain) turned up a few times. The antigen is unknown. Germline assignment: CDR1 MNHNS and CDR2 SASEGT. V was trimmed by 6 bases and J by 5 bases, leaving 13 bases between them. The CDR3 is made up of 13 amino acids. The entry originates in a study of cytomegalovirus exposure and HLA in healthy donors. Study-level results: Cytomegalovirus-associated status was assigned to 150 or so TCR beta chains.

From the roughly 120-subject validation cohort, which was separate from the roughly 620-subject first cohort, the donors were drawn. Measured with immunoSEQ multiplex PCR; TCRdb has only the in-frame clones, and not every one. The sample lists 250,000 to 400,000 clones, approximately 90% occurring once. This TCR was sampled from a woman aged 25 to 39 in good health and CMV-seropositive. This chain links TRBV6-1 with TRBJ2-5, with D possibly TRBD2 on 6 matching bases. Sequencing input: PBMCs. CDR3 residues: CASRRDGGETQYF. CDR3 DNA: TGTGCCAGCAGGCGGGACGGTGGGGAGACCCAGTACTTC.